This TCR beta chain was observed in a study of shared clonotypes between healthy human individuals. General study findings and limits: Rarefaction curves obtained for sorted subsets showed sequencing incomplete despite large depth.

Turning to this clone: The antigen is unknown.

Evenly divided among several immunoSEQ plates was the genomic DNA of each subset. In the original workflow: Junction-only sequences without quality scores came from ImmunoSEQ, so filtering differed. Repertoires were generated with immunoSEQ multiplex PCR, while TCRdb's copy carries only in-frame clones and drops some. V and J calls and clone size follow that table, whereas D and trimming were derived from the DNA. Among 550,000 to 800,000 clones, around 67% were seen once, and the ten largest hold approximately 1.8%. V lost 9 bases and J lost 2; bases outside the gene matches: 7. CDR3 length: 14 amino acids. Germline CDR1 and CDR2: MNHEY and SMNVEV (reference sequence). Every donor was a Caucasian adult from Nashville, Tennessee.

The receptor was derived from a woman between 25 and 40 years old in good health. The V gene is TRBV27, the J gene TRBJ2-3; 8 nucleotides match TRBD2. Sequenced input: memory CD4+ T cells sorted from blood. As for subset: CD45RA-negative fraction. CDR3 sequence reads: CASRTSTSTDTQYF. The CDR3 DNA follows: TGTGCCAGTCGGACTAGCACTTCCACAGATACGCAGTATTTT.